This TCR beta chain was captured by sequencing in a study of control samples from healthy donors and cancer patients. The assay was immunoSEQ multiplex PCR, and TCRdb's table has in-frame clones only and misses some. This sample carries some 130,000 clones, about nine tenths of them seen once, and the ten largest clones take less than 7%. J was trimmed by 3 bases and V by 4 bases; bases with no gene match: 3. The CDR3 is made up of 14 amino acids. Germline CDR1 is LGHDT and CDR2 is YNNKEL (reference sequence). V gene TRBV3-1 (or the pseudogene TRBV3-2) combines with J gene TRBJ1-1; TRBD1 matches at 9 bases. Sequencing was performed on blood. This receptor was taken from a man aged 18-30 years in good health. The CDR3: CASSPGTGYTEAFF. DNA for the CDR3: TGTGCCAGCAGCCCCGGGACAGGGTACACTGAAGCTTTCTTT.